These T cell receptor beta chains were read from a single sample in a study of blood T cell repertoires in COVID-19. This table comes from immunoSEQ multiplex PCR, and its TCRdb copy is limited to in-frame clones, with some not included. Of approximately 70,000 clones listed, roughly 89% are singletons. Material for sequencing was peripheral blood. The receptors were gathered from a human donor in a cohort sampled during active COVID-19. CDR3s include the opening cysteine and the closing phenylalanine or tryptophan.

v_call: TRBV11-2; cdr3_aa: CASSPGRWGEVTDGYTF
v_call: TRBV5-6; cdr3_aa: CASSSTRDRDPYEQYF
v_call: TRBV10-3; cdr3_aa: CAISPNPGTDLQETQYF
v_call: TRBV5-4; cdr3_aa: CASSPPDRVNYGYTF
v_call: TRBV4-1; cdr3_aa: CASSQDLFWGVQGYTF
v_call: TRBV5-1; cdr3_aa: CASSPSGSDTEAFF
v_call: TRBV6-1; cdr3_aa: CASSEQQSYGYTF
v_call: TRBV24-1; cdr3_aa: CATSDRTGGYGYTF
v_call: TRBV4-1; cdr3_aa: CASSHLDRPNTEAFF
v_call: TRBV5-5; cdr3_aa: CASSLGGAGFFYGYTF
v_call: TRBV28; cdr3_aa: CASRLAGGWGYSNQPQHF
v_call: TRBV5-4; cdr3_aa: CASSIGLASWGEQFF
v_call: TRBV3-1/TRBV3-2; cdr3_aa: CASSQGETEAFF
v_call: TRBV12-1; cdr3_aa: CASSFAKREYDDEKLFF
v_call: TRBV3-1/TRBV3-2; cdr3_aa: CASSQSQGTEAFF
v_call: TRBV6-2/TRBV6-3; cdr3_aa: CASSPQQGSGYTF
v_call: TRBV19; cdr3_aa: CASMGGGTATNTEAFF
v_call: TRBV4-2; cdr3_aa: CASSPGQGVMNTEAFF
v_call: TRBV24-1; cdr3_aa: CATSETGGDEKLFF
v_call: TRBV18; cdr3_aa: CASSSQDRGLGGNQPQHF
v_call: TRBV2; cdr3_aa: CASRWDRNDGYTF
v_call: TRBV16; cdr3_aa: CASSQSEGASNQPQHF
v_call: TRBV5-1; cdr3_aa: CASSLGRTTEIYEQYF